One sample yielded the 25 T cell receptor beta chains listed below, sequenced in a study of shared clonotypes between healthy human individuals. Assay: immunoSEQ multiplex PCR; the TCRdb copy retains only in-frame clones and omits some. The table records about a million clones, 70% to 85% of them present only once. Sample: memory CD4+ T cells from PBMCs. Subset given: CD45RA-negative fraction. The origin of the receptors is a man between 18 and 29 years old in good health. Some clones in this sample may be carry-over from other donors' samples.

This chain joins TRBV2 and TRBJ1-2, with D maybe TRBD1 (6 bases). The CDR3 runs 13 residues. Germline loops: CDR1 SNHLY, CDR2 FYNNEI. V shed 6 bases and J shed 4 bases, with 12 bases lying between them. The CDR3 region has the DNA TGTGCCAGCAGGGACGCAGGGGTCTATGGCTACACCTTC. Its protein is CASRDAGVYGYTF.

V usage is TRBV6-5 and J usage is TRBJ1-1; D is unresolved. Germline-derived CDR1 and CDR2 are MNHEY and SVGAGI. The V end lost 4 bases, the J end lost 4 bases, and 10 bases lay between the germline ends. The CDR3 consists of 13 residues. The CDR3, as DNA: TGTGCCAGCAGTTTCATGGAGGCCACTGAAGCTTTCTTT. The encoded protein is CASSFMEATEAFF.

This clone was detected only once. V usage is TRBV6-5 and J usage is TRBJ2-2; 7 nucleotides agree with TRBD1. Germline lookup yields CDR1 MNHEY and CDR2 SVGAGI. The CDR3 is 12 amino acids. Unmatched junction bases numbered 2, after V lost 6 bases and J lost 7 bases. The CDR3 DNA follows: TGTGCCAGCAGGCCAGGGGGCGGGGAGCTGTTTTTT. This sequence encodes CASRPGGGELFF.

The chain recombines TRBV9 with TRBJ2-1, with TRBD1 matching over 9 bases. The germline CDR1 and CDR2 sequences are SGDLS and YYNGEE. This CDR3 is 14 amino acids long. After removal of 3 bases from V and 9 bases from J, the junction contained 7 bases not matched to a gene. The CDR3 here is CASSGHTGGAEQFF. CDR3 nucleotide sequence: TGTGCCAGCAGCGGTCATACAGGGGGCGCTGAGCAGTTCTTC.

The chain recombines TRBV6-5 with TRBJ1-1; 7 bases line up with TRBD1. This CDR3 has 13 residues. CDR1 is MNHEY and CDR2 is SVGAGI in the germline V gene. The J segment lost 5 bases and the V segment lost 6 bases, leaving 6 bases of the junction unmatched. CDR3: CASSPTTGTEAFF. The DNA of the CDR3 is TGTGCCAGCAGCCCCACGACAGGGACTGAAGCTTTCTTT.

This clone was counted once. The J gene is TRBJ2-1, the V gene TRBV7-3, with 9 bases lining up with TRBD2. This CDR3 is built from 14 residues. V shed 6 bases and J 8 bases; nucleotides not matched to a gene: 8. CDR1 and CDR2 from the germline V gene are SGHTA and FQGTGA. The chain's CDR3 is CASRTGLASDEQFF. The CDR3 DNA is TGTGCCAGCAGGACGGGACTAGCAAGCGATGAGCAGTTCTTC.

This chain links TRBV6-1 with TRBJ1-4; 7 bases fit TRBD1. The germline CDR1 and CDR2 sequences are MNHNS and SASEGT. V dropped 8 bases and J dropped 0; count of bases not matched to a gene: 6. The CDR3 spans 15 residues. In nucleotides, the CDR3 is TGTGCCAGCTGGACGGGACAGACAACTAATGAAAAACTGTTTTTT. Amino acids: CASWTGQTTNEKLFF.

Note on this clone: The same CDR3 arises from other DNA sequences in this sample as well. The chain carries TRBV27 and TRBJ2-1; D gene uncertain. The germline gives CDR1 MNHEY, CDR2 SMNVEV (reference sequence). The CDR3 sequence is 11 residues long. Trimming stripped 6 bases from V and 4 bases from J, with 4 bases between. DNA for the CDR3: TGTGCCAGCAGGCAGTACAATGAGCAGTTCTTC. It encodes CASRQYNEQFF.

CDR3 DNA sequence: TGCGCCAGCAGCTTAGGGGTAGGGGCATCGGGGGAGAAACTGTTTTTT. It codes for CASSLGVGASGEKLFF. This chain joins TRBV5-1 and TRBJ1-4, with D perhaps TRBD1 (5 bases). Trimming shortened V by 2 bases and J by 11 bases, and 22 bases separated the two germline ends. Germline lookup yields CDR1 SGHRS and CDR2 YFSETQ. The CDR3 runs to 16 residues.

The V and J genes are TRBV6-5 and TRBJ1-5; the match to TRBD1 covers 11 bases. Losses at the gene ends were 5 bases for V and 5 bases for J; bases not matched to a gene: 5. This CDR3 has 15 amino acids. Looked up from germline, CDR1 is MNHEY and CDR2 is SVGAGI. In DNA, the CDR3 is TGTGCCAGCAGTCGGACAGGGGGCCAGGATCAGCCCCAGCATTTT. Translating gives CASSRTGGQDQPQHF.

Concerning this clone itself: This is likely an artifact of a read error, given a far larger clone one base away. The same CDR3 is also encoded by other DNA sequences in this sample. The CDR3 bases are TGTGCCAGCAGTCGTCAAGAGACCCAGTACTTC. It codes for CASSRQETQYF. The chain couples TRBV7-9 to TRBJ2-5; D call uncertain. The germline CDR1 and CDR2 sequences are SEHNR and FQNEAQ (reference sequence). V lost 6 bases and J 2 bases, leaving 4 bases between the germline ends. This CDR3 has 11 amino acids.

This chain connects TRBV6-5 to TRBJ2-3, with TRBD1 matching over 9 bases. Per germline, CDR1 MNHEY and CDR2 SVGAGI. The CDR3 is 15 amino acids. V trimming: 6 bases; J trimming: 4 bases; junction bases outside the gene matches: 8. The CDR3 sequence: CASSYGTGYADTQYF. The CDR3 DNA sequence: TGTGCCAGCAGCTACGGGACAGGGTACGCAGATACGCAGTATTTT.

This clone was detected only once. Germline is not matched at one junction end, which may reflect a read error. At the DNA level, this CDR3 is encoded by other sequences in the same sample as well. This sequence joins TRBV27 and TRBJ1-1, with no clear D. This CDR3 comprises 13 residues. Germline CDR1 reads MNHEY; CDR2 reads SMNVEV (reference sequence). CDR3 sequence (DNA): TGTGCCAGCAGTTTAAACGCGAACACTGAAGCCTTCTTT. Residues: CASSLNANTEAFF.

The chain uses TRBV6-1 and TRBJ2-7, with unresolved D. In germline, CDR1 is MNHNS, CDR2 SASEGT. Trimming pared 1 base from V and 0 bases from J, leaving 10 bases between. The CDR3 totals 15 residues. CDR3 protein: CASSEVFLSSYEQYF. In DNA form, the CDR3 reads TGTGCCAGCAGTGAAGTGTTTCTTAGCTCCTACGAGCAGTACTTC.

The chain joins TRBV7-8 to TRBJ1-2; D ambiguous. V lost 2 bases to trimming and J lost 4 bases, with 23 bases between them. There are 18 residues in the CDR3. Germline-derived CDR1 and CDR2 are SGHVS and FQNEAQ. DNA of the CDR3: TGTGCCAGCAGCTTAACGGGAACTGGATTTGTCGCCCGCTATGGCTACACCTTC. Its protein product is CASSLTGTGFVARYGYTF.

This chain connects TRBV5-1 to TRBJ2-3; D is possibly TRBD1 or TRBD2 (5 bases each). The V gene lost 3 bases and the J gene lost 4 bases, with 18 bases spanning the gap. Germline V gives CDR1 SGHRS, CDR2 YFSETQ. The CDR3 runs to 16 residues. CDR3 loop: CASSYVGTGLADTQYF. The CDR3 DNA sequence: TGCGCCAGCAGCTATGTCGGGACCGGACTGGCAGATACGCAGTATTTT. Full variable domain (missing parts from reference TRBV5-1 and TRBJ2-3): KAGVTQTPRYLIKTRGQQVTLSCSPISGHRSVSWYQQTPGQGLQFLFEYFSETQRNKGNFPGRFSGRQFSNSRSEMNVSTLELGDSALYLCASSYVGTGLADTQYFGPGTRLTVL.

The J gene is TRBJ2-1, the V gene TRBV7-8; D is ambiguous. CDR3 length: 14 residues. Germline V lookup: CDR1 SGHVS, CDR2 FQNEAQ. The V and J ends lost 5 bases and 8 bases respectively, with 16 bases between them. Here the CDR3 reads CASSLYPLTDEQFF. CDR3 sequence (DNA): TGTGCCAGCAGCCTCTACCCGCTTACAGATGAGCAGTTCTTC.

CDR3 sequence: CASSATGVDEQFF. The CDR3 region has the DNA TGTGCCAGCAGCGCGACAGGGGTGGACGAGCAGTTCTTC. The chain couples TRBV7-3 to TRBJ2-1; 8 nucleotides agree with TRBD1. The CDR3 length is 13 residues. Germline assignment: CDR1 SGHTA and CDR2 FQGTGA. The V and J ends lost 5 bases and 10 bases, in that order; junction bases with no gene match: 7.

This chain links TRBV6-6 with TRBJ2-2, with D possibly TRBD2 on 6 matching bases. Germline loops: CDR1 MNHNY, CDR2 SVGAGI (reference sequence). The length of the CDR3 is 14 residues. V was pared by 7 bases and J by 5 bases, with 14 bases between. The CDR3, as DNA: TGTGCCAGCAATTCAAGACGGGGGACCGGGGAGCTGTTTTTT. It encodes CASNSRRGTGELFF.

The rearrangement joins TRBV5-8 to TRBJ1-1, with D perhaps matching TRBD1 (5 bases). Trimming pared 3 bases from V and 0 bases from J, leaving 9 bases between. The CDR3 runs to 14 residues. Germline V lookup: CDR1 SGHTS, CDR2 YDEGEE. CDR3 nucleotides: TGTGCCAGCAGCTCACGGGGGATGAACACTGAAGCTTTCTTT. Amino acids: CASSSRGMNTEAFF.

A few counts support this clone. A clone one base away is much larger, so this may be a read error. Here the CDR3 omits its conserved ending phenylalanine or tryptophan, so a read error is the likely source. The rearrangement uses TRBV30 and TRBJ1-1; D is undetermined. Germline V gene lookup returns CDR1 GTSNPN and CDR2 SVGIG (reference sequence). The length of the CDR3 is 17 residues. V gave up 3 bases and J gave up 4 bases, with 24 bases separating them. The CDR3 DNA sequence: TGTGCCTGGAGCGCCAGTCTTACCTCAACCTTGGGCACTGAAGCTTTCTCT. This encodes CAWSASLTSTLGTEAFS.

This chain joins TRBV5-4 and TRBJ2-1, with 12 bases matching TRBD2. Trimming at V came to 4 bases and at J to 5 bases, leaving 10 bases not matched to a gene. This CDR3 region has 17 residues. In germline, CDR1 is SGHNT, CDR2 YYREEE (reference sequence). The CDR3, as DNA: TGTGCCAGCAGCCCCCCTAGCGGGAGGGCCAGGGACAATGAGCAGTTCTTC. Translation gives CASSPPSGRARDNEQFF.

This clone has only a few counts. V gene TRBV6-5 combines with J gene TRBJ2-1, with 11 bases fitting TRBD2. The CDR3 is 15 residues long. Germline V CDR1 and CDR2: MNHEY, SVGAGI. The V gene end was trimmed by 6 bases and the J gene end by 2 bases; junction bases not matched to a gene: 3. The CDR3 region has the DNA TGTGCCAGCAGGCTAGCGGGAGGCACCTACAATGAGCAGTTCTTC. Amino acid sequence: CASRLAGGTYNEQFF.

The rearrangement joins TRBV7-8 to TRBJ2-7; D gene unclear. The germline CDR1 and CDR2 sequences are SGHVS and FQNEAQ. The CDR3 has 14 amino acids. V was pared by 2 bases and J by 0 bases, with 8 bases between. The CDR3 loop reads CASSLRQSSYEQYF. The CDR3 nucleotides read TGTGCCAGCAGCTTAAGGCAGAGCTCCTACGAGCAGTACTTC.

The V gene is TRBV4-2, the J gene TRBJ2-7; D unresolved. V lost 1 base and J 1 base, leaving 8 bases between the germline ends. Germline assignment: CDR1 LGHNA and CDR2 YNFKEQ. This CDR3 region has 14 residues. The CDR3 DNA sequence: TGTGCCAGCAGCCAAGTAGGCCCTTCCTACGAGCAGTACTTC. Translating it yields CASSQVGPSYEQYF.